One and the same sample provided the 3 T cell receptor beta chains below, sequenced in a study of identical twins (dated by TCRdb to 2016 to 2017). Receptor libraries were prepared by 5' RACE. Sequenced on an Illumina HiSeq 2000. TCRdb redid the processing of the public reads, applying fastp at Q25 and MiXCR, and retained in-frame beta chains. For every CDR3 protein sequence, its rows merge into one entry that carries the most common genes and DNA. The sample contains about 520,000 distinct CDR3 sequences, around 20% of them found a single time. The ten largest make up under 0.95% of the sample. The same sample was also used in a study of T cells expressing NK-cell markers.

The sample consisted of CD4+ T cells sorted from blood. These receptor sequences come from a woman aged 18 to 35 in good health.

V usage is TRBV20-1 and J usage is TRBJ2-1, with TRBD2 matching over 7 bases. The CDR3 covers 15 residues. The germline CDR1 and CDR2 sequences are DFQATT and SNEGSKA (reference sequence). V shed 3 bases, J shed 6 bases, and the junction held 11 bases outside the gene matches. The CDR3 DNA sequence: TGCAGTGCTAGTCCCGGGACTACGGGACGCAATGAGCAGTTCTTC. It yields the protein CSASPGTTGRNEQFF.

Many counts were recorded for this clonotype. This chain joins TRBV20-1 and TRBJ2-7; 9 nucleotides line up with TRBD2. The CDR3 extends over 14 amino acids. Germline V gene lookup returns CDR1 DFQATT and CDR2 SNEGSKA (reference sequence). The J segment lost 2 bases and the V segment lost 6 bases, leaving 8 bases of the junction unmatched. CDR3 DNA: TGCAGTGCCAGACTAGCGGTGGCCCCCTACGAGCAGTACTTC. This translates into CSARLAVAPYEQYF.

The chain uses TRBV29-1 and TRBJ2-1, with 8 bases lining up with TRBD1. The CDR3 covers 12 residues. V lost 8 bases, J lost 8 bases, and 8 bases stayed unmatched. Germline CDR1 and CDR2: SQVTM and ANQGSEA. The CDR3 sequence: CSTVTGVYEQFF. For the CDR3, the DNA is TGCAGCACCGTGACAGGGGTCTATGAGCAGTTCTTC.